These 5 T cell receptor beta chains share one sample of origin, sequenced in a study of blood T cell repertoires in COVID-19. Using immunoSEQ multiplex PCR, the repertoire was profiled, and TCRdb retains in-frame clones only, with some absent. The top ten hold 1.5% to 2% of the sample, which has some 500,000 clones, approximately 88% seen once. The material sequenced was PBMCs or T cells enriched from blood (not recorded which). Receptors originate from a woman in her thirties or forties who had recovered from COVID-19.

The V and J genes are TRBV6-5 and TRBJ1-5; possibly TRBD1 for D (5 bases). This CDR3 contains 15 residues. The V and J ends lost 5 bases and 3 bases respectively, with 14 bases between them. The germline V gene encodes CDR1 MNHEY and CDR2 SVGAGI. CDR3 nucleotides: TGTGCCAGCAGTACACTCGGACAAATCAATCAGCCCCAGCATTTT. Its protein is CASSTLGQINQPQHF.

The chain is built from TRBV11-3 and TRBJ2-1; D is undetermined. This CDR3 comprises 16 residues. Germline assignment: CDR1 SGHNT and CDR2 YENEEA. With 1 base removed from V and 2 bases from J, the gap between germline ends came to 12 bases. DNA for the CDR3: TGTGCCAGCAGCTTAGGCGTGGGCCGAGCCTACAATGAGCAGTTCTTC. Translation gives CASSLGVGRAYNEQFF.

This clone has only one observation. The rearrangement links TRBV24-1 to TRBJ1-2; D is uncertain. The germline V gene encodes CDR1 KGHDR and CDR2 SFDVKD. The ends were cut back, 4 bases at V and 4 bases at J, with 12 bases in the middle. This CDR3 has 14 amino acids. The DNA of the CDR3 is TGTGCCACCAGTGACCGAACAGTGACCTATGGCTACACCTTC. Amino acids: CATSDRTVTYGYTF.

The chain links TRBV6-5 to TRBJ1-1; 7 bases line up with TRBD1. Germline V gives CDR1 MNHEY, CDR2 SVGAGI. V dropped 6 bases and J dropped 10; count of bases not matched to a gene: 5. CDR3 length equals 11 residues. CDR3 in amino acids: CASRSRGLAFF. CDR3 nucleotides: TGTGCCAGCAGGAGTAGGGGGCTAGCTTTCTTT.

The chain carries TRBV15 and TRBJ1-2, with TRBD1 matching 7 bases. CDR3 length equals 14 residues. CDR1 and CDR2 (germline): LNHNV, YYDKDF (reference sequence). Germline trimming cut 8 bases from V and 4 bases from J; bases unmatched to any gene: 10. CDR3: CATSTGARGYGYTF. The DNA of the CDR3 is TGTGCCACCTCTACAGGGGCCAGGGGCTATGGCTACACCTTC.